The following is a TCR beta chain sequence with its context. The read is 3 residues too short to cover the CDR3 end, so that end is filled in from the germline J gene. This sample was taken from a study of T cells in women clearing cervical HPV infection. The table came from immunoSEQ multiplex PCR; TCRdb's copy has only in-frame clones and leaves some out. The table gives 39,000 or so clones; the top ten clones make up 6.4% of it. CDR3 size: 11 residues. Germline V gene lookup returns CDR1 SGHTA and CDR2 FQGNSA. The sequence was collected from a woman between 18 and 69 years old with a cervical HPV16 infection that either progressed to CIN3+ or cleared (not recorded which). The chain links TRBV7-2 to TRBJ1-1, with TRBD1 matching over 8 bases. The sample consisted of blood buffy coat. CDR3 DNA, as far as it was read: TGTGCCAGCAGTCCAACAGGGGGA. Translated: CASSPTGG. The entire CDR3 sequence reads CASSPTGGAFF. The variable domain in full, with the rest retrieved from reference TRBV7-2 and TRBJ1-1, is GAGVSQSPSNKVTEKGKDVELRCDPISGHTALYWYRQSLGQGLEFLIYFQGNSAPDKSGLPSDRFSAERTGGSVSTLTIQRTQQEDSAVYLCASSPTGGAFFGQGTRLTVV.